The text below deals with one TCR beta chain. V was clipped by 4 bases and J by 1 base, with 12 bases between them. The CDR3 spans 14 residues. The germline V gene encodes CDR1 SQVTM and CDR2 ANQGSEA. The data belong to a study of blood T cell repertoires in COVID-19. At the level of the study: COVID-19 samples from acute and convalescent phases originated in the United States, Italy and Spain.

Sequencing used immunoSEQ multiplex PCR; TCRdb keeps in-frame clones, though not all of them. The table includes some 120,000 clones, around nine tenths detected once. This TCR was sampled from a man in his fifties with acute or convalescent COVID-19. The chain couples TRBV29-1 to TRBJ2-3; TRBD1 might be the D (6 bases). The sample was peripheral blood. This CDR3 reads CSVGGRGRTDTQYF. The CDR3 bases are TGCAGCGTTGGGGGCAGGGGTCGCACAGATACGCAGTATTTT.